The 18 T cell receptor beta chains below all came from one sample that was sequenced in a study of CD8 T cells in ankylosing spondylitis (dated by TCRdb to about 2017). Receptor amplification or capture employed 5' RACE. The sequencer listed for this sample is Illumina HiSeq 2500. Clones were called with MiXCR by TCRdb after fastp trimmed the public reads at Q25, and only in-frame beta chains were retained. Identical CDR3 protein sequences are pooled into one entry, listed with their most common genes and DNA. The sample records under 200,000 distinct CDR3 sequences, approximately 12% of which are singletons. About 11% of the sample lies in the top ten. The specimen was blood, either unsorted or a sorted T cell fraction (not recorded which). The receptors come from a female donor with ankylosing spondylitis or in good health (not recorded which).

This clonotype showed up many times. The chain combines TRBV12-3 or TRBV12-4 with TRBJ2-3, with D possibly matching TRBD2 (6 bases). The CDR3 length is 14 residues. Deletions cut 6 bases from V and 0 bases from J, with 10 bases between. The CDR3 is CASRDYVSTDTQYF. The DNA for the CDR3 is TGTGCCAGCAGGGACTATGTTAGCACAGATACGCAGTATTTT.

This clonotype was seen many times. This chain links TRBV12-3 or TRBV12-4 with TRBJ1-5; D is ambiguous. Between the trimmed V and J ends, which lost 6 bases and 2 bases, there was a span of 14 bases. This CDR3 has 15 amino acids. CDR3 protein: CASSRTGIGNQPQHF. CDR3 in DNA: TGTGCCAGCAGCCGAACCGGGATCGGCAATCAGCCCCAGCATTTT.

Of note for this clonotype: Compared with germline, one end of the junction differs, possibly owing to a read error. The CDR3 protein is CASGCRSENTIYF. As DNA, the CDR3 is TGTGCCAGCGGGTGCCGCTCTGAAAACACCATATATTTT. This chain joins TRBV4-2 and TRBJ1-3; D unclear. CDR3 length: 13 residues. Germline CDR1 and CDR2: LGHNA and YNFKEQ.

The sample holds many counts of this clonotype. The chain uses TRBV20-1 and TRBJ1-5; D is ambiguous. This CDR3 is built from 18 residues. Germline values: CDR1 DFQATT, CDR2 SNEGSKA (reference sequence). V lost 0 bases and J lost 2, with 20 bases in between. CDR3 sequence (DNA): TGCAGTGCTAGAGATTTAGATACCACGGGATTTGGCAATCAGCCCCAGCATTTT. Protein sequence: CSARDLDTTGFGNQPQHF.

This clonotype was observed many times. This chain uses TRBV11-2 with TRBJ2-3; 12 bases map to TRBD2. This CDR3 is built from 15 residues. The germline gives CDR1 SGHAT, CDR2 FQNNGV. The ends lost 1 base at V and 6 bases at J; junction bases unmatched: 2. The chain's CDR3 is CASSLGGTSGDTQYF. The DNA for the CDR3 is TGTGCCAGCAGCTTAGGGGGGACTAGCGGGGATACGCAGTATTTT. Together with reference TRBV11-2 and TRBJ2-3, the CDR3 gives the full variable domain: EAGVAQSPRYKIIEKRQSVAFWCNPISGHATLYWYQQILGQGPKLLIQFQNNGVVDDSQLPKDRFSAERLKGVDSTLKIQPAKLEDSAVYLCASSLGGTSGDTQYFGPGTRLTVL.

This clonotype was detected many times. CDR3 protein: CASSRDKLYGYTF. CDR3 nucleotide sequence: TGTGCCAGCAGCCGCGACAAGCTCTATGGCTACACCTTC. The chain is built from TRBV7-9 and TRBJ1-2; D not resolved. The CDR3 consists of 13 residues. V was clipped by 5 bases and J by 4 bases, with 11 bases between them. Germline V gene data show CDR1 as SEHNR and CDR2 as FQNEAQ (reference sequence).

About this clonotype: Because it lacks the conserved phenylalanine or tryptophan at the end, this CDR3 is likely a read error. This rearrangement joins TRBV7-2 to TRBJ2-7; D may match TRBD1 or TRBD2 (5 bases each). Germline assignment: CDR1 SGHTA and CDR2 FQGNSA. The CDR3 is 14 amino acids. Trimming pared 5 bases from V and 3 bases from J, leaving 14 bases between. The CDR3 region has the DNA TGTGCCAGCAGCCGGGGCGTCAGGCGCTACGAGCAGTACTCC. It translates to CASSRGVRRYEQYS.

This clonotype was found many times. This rearrangement joins TRBV4-2 to TRBJ1-2; the match to TRBD1 covers 8 bases. V dropped 0 bases and J dropped 2; count of bases not matched to a gene: 2. CDR1 and CDR2 (germline): LGHNA, YNFKEQ. The CDR3 loop spans 15 amino acids. CDR3 coding DNA: TGTGCCAGCAGCCAAGACAGACAGGGGAACTATGGCTACACCTTC. The encoded protein is CASSQDRQGNYGYTF.

This clonotype was observed a handful of times. This chain joins TRBV28 and TRBJ2-6; 7 positions match TRBD1. Trimming took 5 bases from V and 3 from J; bases not matched to a gene: 10. Germline V gene data show CDR1 as MDHEN and CDR2 as SYDVKM. The CDR3 runs to 17 residues. The CDR3 DNA follows: TGTGCCAGCAGTCCACAACAGGGGTTGTTTGGGGCCAACGTCCTGACTTTC. It codes for CASSPQQGLFGANVLTF.

This clonotype has more than one count but fewer than ten. The V and J genes are TRBV5-1 and TRBJ1-4; tentatively, D is TRBD1 (5 bases). Trimming removed 7 bases at V and 0 bases at J, with 13 bases between. The CDR3 has 15 residues. Germline CDR1 reads SGHRS; CDR2 reads YFSETQ. The CDR3 bases are TGCGCCAGCTGCTACGGGGGAGCAACTAATGAAAAACTGTTTTTT. This encodes CASCYGGATNEKLFF.

This clonotype has ten or more counts. The rearrangement links TRBV2 to TRBJ2-1; D is unresolved. Per germline, CDR1 SNHLY and CDR2 FYNNEI. The length of the CDR3 is 12 residues. CDR3 loop: CATAMDYNEQFF. The CDR3 DNA sequence: TGTGCGACCGCGATGGATTACAATGAGCAGTTCTTC.

This rearrangement joins TRBV20-1 to TRBJ1-5; 7 nucleotides agree with TRBD1. The CDR3 length is 14 residues. Germline V gives CDR1 DFQATT, CDR2 SNEGSKA (reference sequence). The V and J ends lost 6 bases and 4 bases, in that order; junction bases with no gene match: 9. In nucleotides, the CDR3 is TGCAGTGCCGACTCCATGACAGGGAATCAGCCCCAGCATTTT. It translates to CSADSMTGNQPQHF.

This clonotype came up many times. The chain uses TRBV5-1 and TRBJ2-3, with 8 bases aligning to TRBD2. The CDR3 is 18 amino acids. J lost 0 bases, V lost 4 bases, and 13 bases had no gene match. CDR1 and CDR2 from the germline V gene are SGHRS and YFSETQ. Here the CDR3 reads CASSGLTSGEGSTDTQYF. The DNA for the CDR3 is TGCGCCAGCAGCGGATTAACTAGCGGAGAAGGTAGCACAGATACGCAGTATTTT.

This clonotype was observed many times. The chain uses TRBV11-2 and TRBJ2-7; 8 bases are a match to TRBD2. J lost 2 bases, V lost 5 bases, and 8 bases had no gene match. The CDR3 contains 15 residues. The germline V gene has CDR1 SGHAT and CDR2 FQNNGV. CDR3 in DNA: TGTGCCAGCAGCCCTCGTACTAGCGGACCCTACGAGCAGTACTTC. As protein: CASSPRTSGPYEQYF.

This clonotype was seen repeatedly, ten times or more. This chain connects TRBV9 to TRBJ2-4, with D uncertain. V was cut by 4 bases and J by 8 bases, with 16 bases left in between. Germline V gene data show CDR1 as SGDLS and CDR2 as YYNGEE. This CDR3 is built from 14 residues. The CDR3 DNA reads as TGTGCCAGCAGCCCCAACTCCCCCGGTGACATTCAGTACTTC. As protein: CASSPNSPGDIQYF.

This clonotype was counted many times. V and J are TRBV20-1 and TRBJ2-5; D unresolved. The V gene lost 1 base and the J gene lost 4 bases, with 16 bases spanning the gap. This CDR3 is 15 amino acids long. Germline CDR1 reads DFQATT; CDR2 reads SNEGSKA (reference sequence). In DNA form, the CDR3 reads TGCAGTGCTAGAGCATACGTTGCCCTCATAGAGACCCAGTACTTC. This encodes CSARAYVALIETQYF.

This clonotype was counted a few times. This chain uses TRBV7-2 with TRBJ1-1; 8 bases align to TRBD1. V gave up 5 bases and J gave up 4 bases; unmatched junction bases: 6. The CDR3 sequence is 14 residues long. Germline V gene data show CDR1 as SGHTA and CDR2 as FQGNSA. CDR3 DNA sequence: TGTGCCAGCAGCATTGACAGGGGTGGCACTGAAGCTTTCTTT. Translating gives CASSIDRGGTEAFF. Looking up the rest from reference TRBV7-2 and TRBJ1-1 gives the full variable domain: GAGVSQSPSNKVTEKGKDVELRCDPISGHTALYWYRQSLGQGLEFLIYFQGNSAPDKSGLPSDRFSAERTGGSVSTLTIQRTQQEDSAVYLCASSIDRGGTEAFFGQGTRLTVV.

The table lists this clonotype with many counts. V is TRBV5-1 and J is TRBJ2-5, with TRBD2 as a possible D gene (6 bases). V was clipped by 1 base and J by 2 bases, with 9 bases between them. Per germline, CDR1 SGHRS and CDR2 YFSETQ. This CDR3 is 14 amino acids long. The CDR3 region has the DNA TGCGCCAGCAGCTTGTTTGCGGGGCAAGAGACCCAGTACTTC. Residues: CASSLFAGQETQYF.